The clone carrying this T cell receptor beta chain was counted ten times or more. Antigen: not known. This sample was taken from a study of T cell repertoires in cytomegalovirus infection. Study background: It was the public TCR beta signatures that indicated both CMV infection and matching HLA type. General study results and limits: Within the response measured ex vivo, HLA-C-restricted CMV-specific TCR beta clonotypes were dominant.

A single record per CDR3 protein comes from TCRdb applying MiXCR to the reads. The sample lists 130,000 or so distinct CDR3 sequences; roughly 6.5% were seen once. The CDR3 spans 15 residues. Looked up from germline, CDR1 is SGHTA and CDR2 is FQGNSA. Unmatched junction bases numbered 11, after V lost 6 bases and J lost 6 bases. This sequence originates from a human donor in good health (CMV status not recorded). Some clones in this sample may be carry-over from other donors' samples. Sequencing was carried out using PBMCs. This chain uses TRBV7-2 with TRBJ2-5, with TRBD2 matching over 9 bases. The CDR3 DNA reads TGTGCCAGCAGACCAACGGCGGGGGGGCATCAGACCCAGTACTTC. It specifies CASRPTAGGHQTQYF.